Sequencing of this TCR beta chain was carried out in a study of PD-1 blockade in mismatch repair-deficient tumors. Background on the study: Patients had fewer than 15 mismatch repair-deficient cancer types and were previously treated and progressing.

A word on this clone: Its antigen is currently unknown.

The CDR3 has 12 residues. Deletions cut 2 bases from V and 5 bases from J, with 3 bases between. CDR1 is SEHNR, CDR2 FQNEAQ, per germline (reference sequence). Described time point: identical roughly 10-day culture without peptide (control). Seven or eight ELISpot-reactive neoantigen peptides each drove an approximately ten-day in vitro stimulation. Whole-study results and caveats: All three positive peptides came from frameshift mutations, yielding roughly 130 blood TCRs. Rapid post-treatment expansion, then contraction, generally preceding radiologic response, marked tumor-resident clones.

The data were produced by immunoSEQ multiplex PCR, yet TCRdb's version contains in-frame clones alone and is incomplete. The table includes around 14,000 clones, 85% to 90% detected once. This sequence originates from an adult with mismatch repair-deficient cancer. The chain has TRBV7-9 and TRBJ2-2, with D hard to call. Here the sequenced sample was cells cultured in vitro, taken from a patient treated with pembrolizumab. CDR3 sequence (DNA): TGTGCCAGCAGCTTACGTACCGGGGAGCTGTTTTTT. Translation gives CASSLRTGELFF.